This TCR beta chain was profiled in a study of OX40 agonist ivuxolimab in advanced cancers. Regarding the study as a whole: With doses of 0.1 to 3.0 mg/kg, CD4+ and CD8+ blood T cells had undergone clonal expansion by week 6.

Germline V gene data show CDR1 as SGHTA and CDR2 as FQGNSA. The V end lost 0 bases, the J end lost 3 bases, and 18 bases lay between the germline ends. This CDR3 contains 17 residues. Using immunoSEQ multiplex PCR, the repertoire was profiled, and TCRdb retains in-frame clones only, with some absent. The sample carries over 50,000 clones, around 89% recorded once. As concerns this clone: Its antigen is unknown.

This specimen consisted of CD4+ or CD8+ T cells sorted from blood, obtained in a trial of the OX40 agonist ivuxolimab. J is TRBJ2-7 and V is TRBV7-2; TRBD2 is a possible D gene (5 bases). This receptor was taken from an adult with an advanced solid tumor such as melanoma, head and neck, liver or kidney cancer. This chain's CDR3 is CASSLAKGLREIYEQYF. The DNA of the CDR3 is TGTGCCAGCAGCTTAGCAAAAGGTTTACGGGAAATCTACGAGCAGTACTTC.